This T cell receptor beta chain was profiled in a study of blood T cell repertoires in COVID-19. Whole-study context: Nucleic acid was either cDNA or gDNA, and it came from T cells, B-cell-depleted T cells, or PBMCs.

Authors' processing steps: From reference gene primer amplification, estimates of nucleated cell counts were derived. Profiled with immunoSEQ multiplex PCR; TCRdb holds only in-frame clones, not every one. Clone size and V and J calls were adopted from that table, with D and trimming inferred from the DNA. The sample lists roughly 310,000 clones; 89% were seen once. Participants had their cohort set by participant-reported clinical history. Recovered participants had two consecutive negative NP/OP PCR tests, healthcare professional clearance, or symptom resolution. The CDR3 loop spans 15 amino acids. V lost 0 bases, J lost 3 bases, and 5 bases stayed unmatched. Looked up from germline, CDR1 is SGDLS and CDR2 is YYNGEE.

This rearrangement joins TRBV9 to TRBJ2-5; TRBD2 matches at 7 bases. The sequence was collected from a woman aged 40-49 years who had recovered from COVID-19. The sample comprised PBMCs or T cells enriched from blood (not recorded which). The CDR3 bases are TGTGCCAGCAGCGTAGTGGGGCTAGCGGAAGAGACCCAGTACTTC. Translation gives CASSVVGLAEETQYF.